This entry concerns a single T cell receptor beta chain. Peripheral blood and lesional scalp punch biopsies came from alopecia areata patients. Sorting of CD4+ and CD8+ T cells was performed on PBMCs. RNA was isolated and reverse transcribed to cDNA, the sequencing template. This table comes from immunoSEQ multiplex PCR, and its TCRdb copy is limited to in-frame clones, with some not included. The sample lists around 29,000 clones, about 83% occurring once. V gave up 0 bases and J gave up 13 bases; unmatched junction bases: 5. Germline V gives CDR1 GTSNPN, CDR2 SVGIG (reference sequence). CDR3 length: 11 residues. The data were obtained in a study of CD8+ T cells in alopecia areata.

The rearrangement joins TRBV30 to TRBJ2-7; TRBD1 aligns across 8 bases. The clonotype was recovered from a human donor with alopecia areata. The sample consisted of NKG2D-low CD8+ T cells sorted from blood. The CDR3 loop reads CAWSVPGQAYF. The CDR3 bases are TGTGCCTGGAGTGTCCCGGGACAGGCTTACTTC. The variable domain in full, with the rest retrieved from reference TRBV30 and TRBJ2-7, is SQTIHQWPATLVQPVGSPLSLECTVEGTSNPNLYWYRQAAGRGLQLLFYSVGIGQISSEVPQNLSASRPQDRQFILSSKKLLLSDSGFYLCAWSVPGQAYFGPGTRLTVT.